The sequence of this T cell receptor (beta chain) was determined in a study of monozygotic twins with inflammatory bowel disease. Blood was drawn once per donor, and each sample measured approximately 2.5 ml. TCRdb reanalyzed the 5' RACE reads and collapses them to one entry per CDR3 protein, without DNA. The table gives 200,000 to 250,000 distinct CDR3 sequences; the top ten clones make up around 1.5% of it. The CDR3 totals 14 residues. CDR1 and CDR2 (germline): DFQATT, SNEGSKA (reference sequence). Concerning this clonotype: The antigen is not known.

Study-level results: For repertoire similarity, concordant twins did not differ from discordant twins, possibly because power was limited. It was not supported that a single strong signal or clonotype was associated with IBD. Patients got different immunosuppressive treatments, which may have made their repertoires more variable.

This clonotype was sampled from a human donor with ulcerative colitis or Crohn's disease, or a healthy co-twin of an affected twin (not recorded which). V and J are TRBV20-1 and TRBJ2-7; TCRdb reports TRBD1, a call that lacks DNA to check it against. Sequenced sample: blood. The CDR3 region is CSARPGQGRSEQYF.